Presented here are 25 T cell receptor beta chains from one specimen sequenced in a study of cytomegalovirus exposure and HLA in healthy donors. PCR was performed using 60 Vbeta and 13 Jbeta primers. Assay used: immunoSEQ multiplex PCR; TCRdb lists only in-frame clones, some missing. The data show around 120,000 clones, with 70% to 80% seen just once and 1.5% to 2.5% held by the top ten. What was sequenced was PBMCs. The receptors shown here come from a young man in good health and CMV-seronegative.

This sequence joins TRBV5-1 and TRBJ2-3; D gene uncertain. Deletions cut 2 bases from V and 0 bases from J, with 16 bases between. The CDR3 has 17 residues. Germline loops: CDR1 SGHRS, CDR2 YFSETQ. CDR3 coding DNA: TGCGCCAGCAGCTTACCGGGTACCCATAAGAGCACAGATACGCAGTATTTT. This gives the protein CASSLPGTHKSTDTQYF.

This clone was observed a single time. The CDR3: CASRGPRDYNSYEQYV. The DNA for the CDR3 is TGTGCCAGCAGAGGACCTCGGGACTACAACTCCTACGAGCAGTACGTC. J is TRBJ2-7 and V is TRBV6-9; TRBD2 aligns across 7 bases. Per the germline V gene, CDR1 is MNHGY and CDR2 is SVAAGI. V lost 6 bases, J lost 0 bases, and 11 bases stayed unmatched. The CDR3 has 16 amino acids.

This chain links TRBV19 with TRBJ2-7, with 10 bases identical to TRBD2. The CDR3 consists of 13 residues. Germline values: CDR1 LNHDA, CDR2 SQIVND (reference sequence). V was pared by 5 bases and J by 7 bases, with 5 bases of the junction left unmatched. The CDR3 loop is CASSGGLAAEQYF. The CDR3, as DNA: TGTGCCAGTAGTGGAGGACTAGCGGCTGAGCAGTACTTC.

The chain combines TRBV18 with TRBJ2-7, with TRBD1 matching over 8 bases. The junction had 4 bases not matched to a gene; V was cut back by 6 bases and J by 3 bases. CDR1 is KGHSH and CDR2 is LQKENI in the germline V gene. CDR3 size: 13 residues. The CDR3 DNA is TGTGCCAGCTCCTTCGGACAGGGCTACGAGCAGTACGTC. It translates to CASSFGQGYEQYV.

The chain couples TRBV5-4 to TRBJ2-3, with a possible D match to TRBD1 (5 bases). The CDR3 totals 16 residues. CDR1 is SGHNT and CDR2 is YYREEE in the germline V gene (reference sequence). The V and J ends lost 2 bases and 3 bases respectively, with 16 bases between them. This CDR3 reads CASSFKQGLRTDTQYF. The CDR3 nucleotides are TGTGCCAGCAGCTTTAAGCAGGGTCTCAGGACAGATACGCAGTATTTT.

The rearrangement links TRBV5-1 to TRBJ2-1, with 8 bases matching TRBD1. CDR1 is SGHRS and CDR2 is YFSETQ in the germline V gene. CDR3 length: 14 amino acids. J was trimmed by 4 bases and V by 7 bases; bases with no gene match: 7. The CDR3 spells CASGGQGTYNEQFF. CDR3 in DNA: TGCGCCAGCGGAGGACAGGGTACGTACAATGAGCAGTTCTTC.

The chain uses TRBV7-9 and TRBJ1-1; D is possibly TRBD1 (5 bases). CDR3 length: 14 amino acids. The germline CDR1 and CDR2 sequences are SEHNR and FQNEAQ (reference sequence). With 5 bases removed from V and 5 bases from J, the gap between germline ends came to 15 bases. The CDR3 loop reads CASSLRARGTEAFF. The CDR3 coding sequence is TGTGCCAGCAGCCTCCGGGCCCGGGGGACTGAAGCTTTCTTT.

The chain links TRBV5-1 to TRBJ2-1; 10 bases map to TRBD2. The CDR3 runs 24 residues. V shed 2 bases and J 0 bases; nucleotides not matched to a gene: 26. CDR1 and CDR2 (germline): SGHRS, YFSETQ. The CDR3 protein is CASSFGPQPWMVAGGQSSYNEQFF. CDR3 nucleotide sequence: TGCGCCAGCAGCTTCGGGCCTCAACCCTGGATGGTAGCGGGAGGTCAGAGCTCCTACAATGAGCAGTTCTTC. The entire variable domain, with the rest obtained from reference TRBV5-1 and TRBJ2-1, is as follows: KAGVTQTPRYLIKTRGQQVTLSCSPISGHRSVSWYQQTPGQGLQFLFEYFSETQRNKGNFPGRFSGRQFSNSRSEMNVSTLELGDSALYLCASSFGPQPWMVAGGQSSYNEQFFGPGTRLTVL.

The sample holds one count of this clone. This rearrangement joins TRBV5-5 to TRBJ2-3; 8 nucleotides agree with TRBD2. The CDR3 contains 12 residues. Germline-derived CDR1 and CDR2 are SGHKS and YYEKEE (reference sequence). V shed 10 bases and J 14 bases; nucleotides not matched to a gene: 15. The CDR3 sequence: CASGSGMTEGYF. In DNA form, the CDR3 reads TGTGCCTCGGGTAGCGGGATGACCGAGGGGTATTTT.

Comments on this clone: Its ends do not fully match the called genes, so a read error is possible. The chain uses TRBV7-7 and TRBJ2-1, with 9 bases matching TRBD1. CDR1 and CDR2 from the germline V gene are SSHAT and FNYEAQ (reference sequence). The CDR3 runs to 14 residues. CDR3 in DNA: TGTGCTAGCAGCAGGGGACAGGGTTCCGATGAGCAGTTCTTC. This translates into CASSRGQGSDEQFF.

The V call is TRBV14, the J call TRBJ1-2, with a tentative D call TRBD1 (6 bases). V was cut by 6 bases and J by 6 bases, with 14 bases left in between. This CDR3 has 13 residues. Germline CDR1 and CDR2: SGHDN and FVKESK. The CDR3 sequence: CASRIQGGDGYTF. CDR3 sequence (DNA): TGTGCCAGCAGGATACAGGGTGGGGATGGCTACACCTTC.

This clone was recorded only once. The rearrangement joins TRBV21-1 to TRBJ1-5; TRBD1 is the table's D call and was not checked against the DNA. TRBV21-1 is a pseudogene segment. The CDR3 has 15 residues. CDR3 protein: CASSPGQRVHQPQHF. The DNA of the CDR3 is TGTGCCAGCAGCCCGGGACAGAGGGTACATCAGCCCCAGCATTTT.

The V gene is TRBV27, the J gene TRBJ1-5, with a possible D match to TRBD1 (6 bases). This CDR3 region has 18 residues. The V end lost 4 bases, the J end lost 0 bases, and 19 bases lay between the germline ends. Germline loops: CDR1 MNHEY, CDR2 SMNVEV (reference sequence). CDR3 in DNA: TGTGCCAGCAGTTCCACCCGGGGGAGGGGGTTTAGCAATCAGCCCCAGCATTTT. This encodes CASSSTRGRGFSNQPQHF.

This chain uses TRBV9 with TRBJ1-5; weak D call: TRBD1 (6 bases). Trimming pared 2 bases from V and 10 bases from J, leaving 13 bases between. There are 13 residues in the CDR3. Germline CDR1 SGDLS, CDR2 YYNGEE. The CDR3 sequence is CASSVNRDSPQHF. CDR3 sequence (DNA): TGTGCCAGCAGCGTTAACAGGGATAGCCCCCAGCATTTT. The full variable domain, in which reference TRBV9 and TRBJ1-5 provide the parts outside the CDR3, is DSGVTQTPKHLITATGQRVTLRCSPRSGDLSVYWYQQSLDQGLQFLIQYYNGEERAKGNILERFSAQQFPDLHSELNLSSLELGDSALYFCASSVNRDSPQHFGDGTRLSIL.

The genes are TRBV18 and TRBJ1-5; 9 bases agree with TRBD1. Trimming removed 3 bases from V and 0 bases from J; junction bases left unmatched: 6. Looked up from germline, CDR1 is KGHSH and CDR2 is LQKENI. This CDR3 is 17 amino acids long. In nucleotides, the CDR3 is TGTGCCAGCTCACCCGGGACAGGGTCTAATAGCAATCAGCCCCAGCATTTT. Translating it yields CASSPGTGSNSNQPQHF.

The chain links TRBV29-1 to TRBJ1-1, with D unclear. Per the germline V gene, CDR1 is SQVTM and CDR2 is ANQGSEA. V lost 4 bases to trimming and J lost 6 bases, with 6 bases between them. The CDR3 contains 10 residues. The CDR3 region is CSVVFAEAFF. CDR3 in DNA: TGCAGCGTTGTATTTGCTGAAGCTTTCTTT.

The chain's CDR3 is CASSLVSNEKLFF. The CDR3 DNA reads as TGTGCCAGCAGCTTAGTGAGTAATGAAAAACTGTTTTTT. The rearrangement links TRBV7-9 to TRBJ1-4; no clear D gene. V dropped 1 base and J dropped 4 bases, with 4 bases sitting between them. In germline, CDR1 is SEHNR, CDR2 FQNEAQ (reference sequence). The CDR3 has 13 amino acids.

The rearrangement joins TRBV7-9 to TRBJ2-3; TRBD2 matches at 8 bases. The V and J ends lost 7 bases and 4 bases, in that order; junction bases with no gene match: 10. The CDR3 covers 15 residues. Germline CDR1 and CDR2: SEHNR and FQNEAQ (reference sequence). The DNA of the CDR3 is TGTGCCAGCACCGATAGCGGGATGGGCCCAGATACGCAGTATTTT. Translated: CASTDSGMGPDTQYF.

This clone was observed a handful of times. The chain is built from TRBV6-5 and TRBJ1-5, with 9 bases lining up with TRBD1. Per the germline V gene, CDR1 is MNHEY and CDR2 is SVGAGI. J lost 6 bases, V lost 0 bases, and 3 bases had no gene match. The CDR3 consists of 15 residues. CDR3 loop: CASSYSQGAGQPQHF. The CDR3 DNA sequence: TGTGCCAGCAGTTACTCACAGGGGGCGGGTCAGCCCCAGCATTTT.

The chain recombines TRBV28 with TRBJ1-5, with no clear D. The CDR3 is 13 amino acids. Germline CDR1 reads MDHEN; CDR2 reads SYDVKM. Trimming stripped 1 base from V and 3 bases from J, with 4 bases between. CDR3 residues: CASSLFSNQPQHF. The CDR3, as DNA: TGTGCCAGCAGTTTATTCTCCAATCAGCCCCAGCATTTT.

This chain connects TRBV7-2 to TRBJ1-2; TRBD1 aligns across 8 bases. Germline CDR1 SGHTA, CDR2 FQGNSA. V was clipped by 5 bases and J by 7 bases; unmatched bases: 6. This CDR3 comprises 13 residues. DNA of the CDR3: TGTGCCAGCAGCCCCGGACAGGGAAGTGGCTACACCTTC. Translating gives CASSPGQGSGYTF.

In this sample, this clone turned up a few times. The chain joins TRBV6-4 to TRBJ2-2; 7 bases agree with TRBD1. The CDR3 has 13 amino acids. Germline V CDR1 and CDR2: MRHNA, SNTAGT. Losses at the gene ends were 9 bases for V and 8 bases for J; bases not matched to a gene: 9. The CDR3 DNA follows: TGTGCCAGTGGACAGGCGGGCGCGGGGGAGCTGTTTTTT. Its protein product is CASGQAGAGELFF.

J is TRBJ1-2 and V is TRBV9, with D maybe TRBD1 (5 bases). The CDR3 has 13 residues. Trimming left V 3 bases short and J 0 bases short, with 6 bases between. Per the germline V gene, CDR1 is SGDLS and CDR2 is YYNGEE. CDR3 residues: CASSATANYGYTF. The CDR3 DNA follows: TGTGCCAGCAGCGCGACAGCTAACTATGGCTACACCTTC. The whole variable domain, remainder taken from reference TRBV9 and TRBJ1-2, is DSGVTQTPKHLITATGQRVTLRCSPRSGDLSVYWYQQSLDQGLQFLIQYYNGEERAKGNILERFSAQQFPDLHSELNLSSLELGDSALYFCASSATANYGYTFGSGTRLTVV.

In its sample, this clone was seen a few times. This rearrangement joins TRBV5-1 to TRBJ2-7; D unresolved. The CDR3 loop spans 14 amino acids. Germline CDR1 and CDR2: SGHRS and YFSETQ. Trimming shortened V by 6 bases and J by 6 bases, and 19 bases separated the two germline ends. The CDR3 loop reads CASTQFPRLGEQYF. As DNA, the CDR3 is TGCGCCAGCACTCAATTCCCGCGACTGGGCGAGCAGTACTTC. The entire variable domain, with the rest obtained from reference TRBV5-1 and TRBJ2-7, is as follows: KAGVTQTPRYLIKTRGQQVTLSCSPISGHRSVSWYQQTPGQGLQFLFEYFSETQRNKGNFPGRFSGRQFSNSRSEMNVSTLELGDSALYLCASTQFPRLGEQYFGPGTRLTVT.

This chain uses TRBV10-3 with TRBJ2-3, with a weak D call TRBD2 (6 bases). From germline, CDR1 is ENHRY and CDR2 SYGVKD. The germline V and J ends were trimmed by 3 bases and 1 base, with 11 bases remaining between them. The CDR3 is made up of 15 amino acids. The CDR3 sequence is CAISEREPGTDTQYF. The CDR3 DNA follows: TGTGCCATCAGTGAACGGGAGCCCGGCACAGATACGCAGTATTTT.